The next 23 T cell receptor beta chains were all read from a single sample in a study of T cells after yellow fever vaccination. One entry per CDR3 protein results from TCRdb running MiXCR on the 5' RACE reads. In the table there are some 80,000 distinct CDR3 sequences, about an eighth of which are singletons. The sequencing used CD8+ T cells not binding an NS4B(214-222) dextramer, sorted from PBMCs, collected roughly 20 days after the first yellow fever vaccination. These receptors came from a man younger than 35 who received the YFV17D yellow fever vaccine.

The V and J genes are TRBV7-6 and TRBJ1-6; D ambiguous. The ends were cut back, 11 bases at V and 0 bases at J, with 8 bases in the middle. The CDR3 length is 13 residues. Germline CDR1 and CDR2: SGHVS and FNYEAQ. For the CDR3, the DNA is TGTGCCGTGTTAAGCTCCTATAATTCACCCCTCCACTTT. Translation gives CAVLSSYNSPLHF.

This clonotype was counted a few times. This sequence joins TRBV15 and TRBJ2-3; D remains unclear. The V end was cut by 1 base, the J end by 2 bases, with 13 bases between. The CDR3 runs 16 residues. Per the germline V gene, CDR1 is LNHNV and CDR2 is YYDKDF (reference sequence). In DNA form, the CDR3 reads TGTGCCACCAGCAGAGGTCTCCTAAGCTACACAGATACGCAGTATTTT. Its protein is CATSRGLLSYTDTQYF.

The chain employs TRBV27 and TRBJ1-2, with a possible D match to TRBD1 (6 bases). Germline assignment: CDR1 MNHEY and CDR2 SMNVEV (reference sequence). V was clipped by 6 bases and J by 3 bases, with 20 bases between them. This CDR3 region has 16 residues. This chain's CDR3 is CASSPIPPGADYGYTF. The DNA for the CDR3 is TGTGCCAGCAGCCCCATCCCCCCGGGGGCGGACTATGGCTACACCTTC.

In its sample, this clonotype was seen a few times. This chain's CDR3 is CASSLNEARTGTNTGELFF. The CDR3 DNA sequence: TGTGCCAGCAGCTTAAACGAAGCTCGGACAGGGACGAACACCGGGGAGCTGTTTTTT. The chain recombines TRBV7-3 with TRBJ2-2, with TRBD1 identical over 8 bases. Germline values: CDR1 SGHTA, CDR2 FQGTGA. Trimming removed 1 base from V and 0 bases from J; junction bases left unmatched: 10. The CDR3 has 19 amino acids.

The V and J genes are TRBV10-3 and TRBJ1-3, with D possibly being TRBD1 (6 bases). Germline CDR1 is ENHRY and CDR2 is SYGVKD. Trimming took off 6 bases at V and 0 bases at J, with 6 bases between the two ends. The CDR3 length is 13 residues. For the CDR3, the DNA is TGTGCCATCAGGGACAGCTCTGGAAACACCATATATTTT. Protein sequence: CAIRDSSGNTIYF.

The J gene is TRBJ1-1, the V gene TRBV5-5; maybe TRBD1 (6 bases). Germline V gene sequence: CDR1 SGHKS, CDR2 YYEKEE (reference sequence). Between the trimmed V and J ends, which lost 0 bases and 1 base, there was a span of 7 bases. The length of the CDR3 is 14 residues. The CDR3 DNA is TGTGCCAGCAGCTTGGGACAGGCGAACACTGAAGCTTTCTTT. It encodes CASSLGQANTEAFF.

This chain joins TRBV13 and TRBJ2-2, with D possibly being TRBD2 (6 bases). Germline V lookup: CDR1 PRHDT, CDR2 FYEKMQ (reference sequence). V lost 4 bases to trimming and J lost 5 bases, with 8 bases between them. The CDR3 is made up of 13 amino acids. The CDR3: CASSSRGTGELFF. The DNA for the CDR3 is TGTGCCAGCAGCTCCCGGGGGACCGGGGAGCTGTTTTTT. The full variable domain, in which reference TRBV13 and TRBJ2-2 provide the parts outside the CDR3, is AAGVIQSPRHLIKEKRETATLKCYPIPRHDTVYWYQQGPGQDPQFLISFYEKMQSDKGSIPDRFSAQQFSDYHSELNMSSLELGDSALYFCASSSRGTGELFFGEGSRLTVL.

This clonotype was picked up a small number of times. One end of the junction varies from germline; a read error may be responsible. The chain combines TRBV7-7 with TRBJ2-3; perhaps D is TRBD1 or TRBD2 (6 bases each). The CDR3 is 15 residues long. Germline loops: CDR1 SSHAT, CDR2 FNYEAQ (reference sequence). This CDR3 is CASSLGGGLPDTQYF. CDR3 bases: TGTGCTAGCAGCTTAGGAGGGGGTCTCCCAGATACGCAGTATTTT.

This clonotype occurred a few times. The V and J genes are TRBV7-8 and TRBJ2-5; 9 bases line up with TRBD2. In germline, CDR1 is SGHVS, CDR2 FQNEAQ. The V segment lost 1 base and the J segment 2 bases; nucleotides outside the gene matches: 5. This CDR3 is built from 16 residues. In nucleotides, the CDR3 is TGTGCCAGCAGCTTAGGCGCGCTAGCGGGACAAGAGACCCAGTACTTC. Translating gives CASSLGALAGQETQYF.

The chain couples TRBV7-3 to TRBJ1-5; D perhaps matches TRBD1 (5 bases). V dropped 2 bases and J dropped 0 bases, with 8 bases sitting between them. The CDR3 sequence is 15 residues long. Germline V gene data show CDR1 as SGHTA and CDR2 as FQGTGA. DNA of the CDR3: TGTGCCAGCAGCTTATACGGGACTAGCAATCAGCCCCAGCATTTT. Protein sequence: CASSLYGTSNQPQHF.

A few counts support this clonotype. The CDR3 reads CASSFGTDPNEQFF. In DNA, the CDR3 is TGTGCCAGCAGTTTTGGGACAGACCCCAATGAGCAGTTCTTC. The J gene is TRBJ2-1, the V gene TRBV12-3 or TRBV12-4; the match to TRBD1 covers 7 bases. The CDR3 loop spans 14 amino acids. V shed 3 bases and J 6 bases; nucleotides not matched to a gene: 5.

The chain couples TRBV4-1 to TRBJ2-5; D gene ambiguous. CDR1 MGHRA and CDR2 YSYEKL come from the germline V gene. The CDR3 runs to 15 residues. V dropped 3 bases and J dropped 1 base, with 12 bases sitting between them. This chain's CDR3 is CASSHYAATQETQYF. In nucleotides, the CDR3 is TGCGCCAGCAGCCATTATGCGGCGACCCAAGAGACCCAGTACTTC.

This clonotype has more than one count but fewer than ten. The chain couples TRBV7-6 to TRBJ1-1; the D gene is possibly TRBD1 (6 bases). Germline V gives CDR1 SGHVS, CDR2 FNYEAQ. The CDR3 is 13 amino acids. With 1 base removed from V and 8 bases from J, the gap between germline ends came to 11 bases. The CDR3 loop reads CASSLDRVDEAFF. The CDR3 DNA reads TGTGCCAGCAGCTTAGACAGGGTCGACGAAGCTTTCTTT. Full variable domain (rest looked up from reference TRBV7-6 and TRBJ1-1): GAGVSQSPRYKVTKRGQDVALRCDPISGHVSLYWYRQALGQGPEFLTYFNYEAQQDKSGLPNDRFSAERPEGSISTLTIQRTEQRDSAMYRCASSLDRVDEAFFGQGTRLTVV.

This clonotype was seen a handful of times. The CDR3 DNA reads TGCAGCGCAGTGACAGCCAACTCTGGAAACACCATATATTTT. Its protein is CSAVTANSGNTIYF. This chain uses TRBV29-1 with TRBJ1-3; possible D gene TRBD1, 5 bases. Trimming removed 7 bases at V and 0 bases at J, with 13 bases between. This CDR3 is 14 amino acids long. The germline CDR1 and CDR2 sequences are SQVTM and ANQGSEA.

This clonotype was counted between two and nine times. The chain employs TRBV6-2 or TRBV6-3 and TRBJ1-5; D is ambiguous. Germline V gene sequence: CDR1 MNHEY, CDR2 SVGEGT. CDR3 length: 12 amino acids. V lost 6 bases, J lost 4 bases, and 7 bases lay in between. In DNA, the CDR3 is TGTGCCAGCAGAAACGGGAATCAGCCCCAGCATTTT. It codes for CASRNGNQPQHF.

The chain combines TRBV5-6 with TRBJ2-1; 9 bases are a match to TRBD1. The ends lost 7 bases at V and 5 bases at J; junction bases unmatched: 7. Germline values: CDR1 SGHDT, CDR2 YYEEEE. The CDR3 is made up of 14 amino acids. DNA for the CDR3: TGTGCCAGCTCAGGGGACAGGGTAAACAATGAGCAGTTCTTC. Translating it yields CASSGDRVNNEQFF.

V is TRBV20-1 and J is TRBJ2-5; D unclear. This CDR3 is 10 amino acids long. The germline CDR1 and CDR2 sequences are DFQATT and SNEGSKA (reference sequence). Trimming stripped 4 bases from V and 0 bases from J, with 0 bases between. The CDR3 region is CSANQETQYF. CDR3 DNA sequence: TGCAGTGCTAACCAAGAGACCCAGTACTTC.

There are a few counts of this clonotype. The chain carries TRBV15 and TRBJ2-1; possibly TRBD2 for D (5 bases). This CDR3 has 12 amino acids. Germline CDR1 LNHNV, CDR2 YYDKDF (reference sequence). The germline V and J ends were trimmed by 0 bases and 11 bases, with 8 bases remaining between them. CDR3 DNA: TGTGCCACCAGCAGAGATCGGGGAAAGCAGTTCTTC. Encoded protein: CATSRDRGKQFF. Supplemented by reference TRBV15 and TRBJ2-1, the full variable domain reads DAMVIQNPRYQVTQFGKPVTLSCSQTLNHNVMYWYQQKSSQAPKLLFHYYDKDFNNEADTPDNFQSRRPNTSFCFLDIRSPGLGDTAMYLCATSRDRGKQFFGPGTRLTVL.

This chain connects TRBV4-1 to TRBJ2-2, with D maybe TRBD2 (6 bases). Germline CDR1 is MGHRA and CDR2 is YSYEKL. The CDR3 contains 14 residues. V was shortened by 1 base and J by 7 bases, with 10 bases between the two germline ends. The CDR3 sequence is CASSQGRGDGELFF. CDR3 DNA: TGCGCCAGCAGCCAAGGGCGGGGCGACGGGGAGCTGTTTTTT.

This clonotype was recorded a few times. The chain joins TRBV20-1 to TRBJ2-3; D not resolved. Germline CDR1 is DFQATT and CDR2 is SNEGSKA (reference sequence). Trimming pared 0 bases from V and 1 base from J, leaving 17 bases between. This CDR3 comprises 17 residues. In DNA form, the CDR3 reads TGCAGTGCTAGAGATGGGGTGGGTCCCGAGGGCACAGATACGCAGTATTTT. This sequence encodes CSARDGVGPEGTDTQYF.

The J gene is TRBJ2-5, the V gene TRBV6-1; D possibly matches TRBD1 or TRBD2 (5 bases each). Germline V gene lookup returns CDR1 MNHNS and CDR2 SASEGT. V shed 5 bases and J shed 1 base, with 11 bases lying between them. CDR3 size: 14 residues. The CDR3 here is CASSQEGIQETQYF. In DNA form, the CDR3 reads TGTGCCAGCAGTCAAGAGGGGATCCAAGAGACCCAGTACTTC.

The chain is built from TRBV6-1 and TRBJ2-7; 8 bases match TRBD1. Trimming cost V 4 bases and J 4 bases; bases outside gene matches: 6. Germline V gene data show CDR1 as MNHNS and CDR2 as SASEGT. The CDR3 loop spans 14 amino acids. CDR3 nucleotides: TGTGCCAGCAGTGGGGACAGGACAACGTACGAGCAGTACTTC. Translation gives CASSGDRTTYEQYF.

The chain recombines TRBV9 with TRBJ2-1, with D perhaps matching TRBD1 (6 bases). The V and J ends lost 4 bases and 5 bases respectively, with 13 bases between them. Germline V gene sequence: CDR1 SGDLS, CDR2 YYNGEE. The CDR3 covers 14 residues. The CDR3 region has the DNA TGTGCCAGCAGCATTCGGGACACCCACAATGAGCAGTTCTTC. Translating gives CASSIRDTHNEQFF. Full variable domain (remainder filled in from reference TRBV9 and TRBJ2-1): DSGVTQTPKHLITATGQRVTLRCSPRSGDLSVYWYQQSLDQGLQFLIQYYNGEERAKGNILERFSAQQFPDLHSELNLSSLELGDSALYFCASSIRDTHNEQFFGPGTRLTVL.